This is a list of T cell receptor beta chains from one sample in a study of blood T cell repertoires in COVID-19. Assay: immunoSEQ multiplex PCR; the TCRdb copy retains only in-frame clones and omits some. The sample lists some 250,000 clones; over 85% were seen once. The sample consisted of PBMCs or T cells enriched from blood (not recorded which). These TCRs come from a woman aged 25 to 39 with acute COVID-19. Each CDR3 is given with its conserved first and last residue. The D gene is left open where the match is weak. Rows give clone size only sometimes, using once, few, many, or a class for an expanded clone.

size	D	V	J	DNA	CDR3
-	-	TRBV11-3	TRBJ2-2	TGTGCCAGCAGCTCTTTCGCCGGGGAGCTGTTTTTT	CASSSFAGELFF
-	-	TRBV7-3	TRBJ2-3	TGTGCCAGCAGCTCCCCGGGGATCCGGAGGGAAGCAGATACGCAGTATTTT	CASSSPGIRREADTQYF
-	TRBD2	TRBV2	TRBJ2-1	TGTGCCAGCAAACCTCAACTAGCGGCCAACAATGAGCAGTTCTTC	CASKPQLAANNEQFF
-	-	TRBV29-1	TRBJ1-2	TGCAGCGTTGGGGAGGGAGGGGCGCGACACTATGGCTACACCTTC	CSVGEGGARHYGYTF
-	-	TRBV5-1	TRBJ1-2	TGCGCCAGCAGCTTGGGGTTGGAGGGCTACACCTTC	CASSLGLEGYTF
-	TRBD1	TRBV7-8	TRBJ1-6	TGTGCCAGCAGCTTAAGAATCGTAGGACAGGGAGATTCACCCCTCCACTTT	CASSLRIVGQGDSPLHF
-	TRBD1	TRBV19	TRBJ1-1	TGTGCCAGTAGTATAACAGGGGGCTTCACTGAAGCTTTCTTT	CASSITGGFTEAFF
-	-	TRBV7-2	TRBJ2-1	TGTGCCAGCAGCTCGATCATGGGCGGGGACTTAAATGAGCAGTTCTTC	CASSSIMGGDLNEQFF
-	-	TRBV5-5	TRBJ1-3	TGTGCCAGCAGCCCGACCGGGACAACAGGAAACACCATATATTTT	CASSPTGTTGNTIYF
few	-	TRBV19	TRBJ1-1	TGTGCCAGTAACGAACCGGGTGAAGCTTTCTTT	CASNEPGEAFF
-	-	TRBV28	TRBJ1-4	TGTGCCAGCAGGTCGCAGGGCGAAAAACTGTTTTTT	CASRSQGEKLFF
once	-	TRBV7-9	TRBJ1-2	TGTGCCAGCAGCCCAGGGGAGTACGGCTATGGCTACACCTTC	CASSPGEYGYGYTF
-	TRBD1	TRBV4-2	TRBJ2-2	TGTGCCAGCAGCCAAGAGCCTGCCCGGACAGGGGCCACCGGGGAGCTGTTTTTT	CASSQEPARTGATGELFF
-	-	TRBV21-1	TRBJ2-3	TGTGCCAGCCGGACAGGGACATCTAGCACAGATACGCAGTATTTT	CASRTGTSSTDTQYF
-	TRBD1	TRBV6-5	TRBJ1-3	TGTGCCAGCAGTTACTCGGACAGGCGAAACACCATATATTTT	CASSYSDRRNTIYF
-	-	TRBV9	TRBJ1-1	TGTGCCAGCAGCGTAGGGGAGGGTTTGAACACTGAAGCTTTCTTT	CASSVGEGLNTEAFF
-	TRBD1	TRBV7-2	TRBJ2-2	TGTGCCAGCAGCCGGGGAGGAGGGACAGGGCACACCGGGGAGCTGTTTTTT	CASSRGGGTGHTGELFF
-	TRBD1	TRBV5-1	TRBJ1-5	TGCGCCAGCAGCTTGGACCCGGGACAGCTTAGCAATCAGCCCCAGCATTTT	CASSLDPGQLSNQPQHF
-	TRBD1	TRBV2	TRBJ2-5	TGTGCCAGCAGTGCCCTAGGGACAGGGACGGGGAGGGAAGAGACCCAGTACTTC	CASSALGTGTGREETQYF
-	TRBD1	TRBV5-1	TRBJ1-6	TGCGCCAGCAGCGCCGGGACAGGGATGGATTCACCCCTCCACTTT	CASSAGTGMDSPLHF
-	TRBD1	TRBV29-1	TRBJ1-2	TGCAGCGGCCTCGAGGGGGCAAACTATGGCTACACCTTC	CSGLEGANYGYTF
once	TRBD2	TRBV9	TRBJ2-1	TGTGCCAGCAGCCAACGGACTAGCGGGGGGCTGAACAATGAGCAGTTCTTC	CASSQRTSGGLNNEQFF
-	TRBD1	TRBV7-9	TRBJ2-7	TGTGCCAGCAGCGCCGGGACAGGGAGGAACGAGCAGTACTTC	CASSAGTGRNEQYF
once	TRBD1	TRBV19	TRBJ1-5	TGTGCCAGCAACCCGGGACAGGGATCTACGGTACATCAGCCCCAGCATTTT	CASNPGQGSTVHQPQHF
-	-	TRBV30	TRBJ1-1	TGTGCCTGGAGTGACGGAGAAAACACTGAAGCTTTCTTT	CAWSDGENTEAFF
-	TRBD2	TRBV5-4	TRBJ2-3	TGTGCCAGCAGCTTGGAACGGGGGGGGCAGGTCACAGATACGCAGTATTTT	CASSLERGGQVTDTQYF
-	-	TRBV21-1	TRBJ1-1	TGTGCCAGCAGCAAAGTGCGGGAAGGGGTTGCGGCAAGAAACACTGAAGCTTTCTTT	CASSKVREGVAARNTEAFF
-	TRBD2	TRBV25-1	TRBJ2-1	TGTGCCAGCACCCGTAGCGGGGGGAATGAGCAGTTCTTC	CASTRSGGNEQFF
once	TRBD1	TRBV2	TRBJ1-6	TGTGCCAACCCGAGGGGGCTTAATTCACCCCTCCACTTT	CANPRGLNSPLHF
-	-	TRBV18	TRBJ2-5	TGTGCCAGCTCACCAATCAGGGCTGGGGAGACCCAGTACTTC	CASSPIRAGETQYF
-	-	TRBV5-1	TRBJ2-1	TGCGCCAGCAGCTTGGTCACAGGGATATACAATGAGCAGTTCTTC	CASSLVTGIYNEQFF
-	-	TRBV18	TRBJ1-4	TGTGCCAGCTCACCAACCCCGGGGGGAACAAATGAAAAACTGTTTTTT	CASSPTPGGTNEKLFF
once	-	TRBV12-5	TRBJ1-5	TGTGCTAGTGGTCCGAATCAGCCCCAGCATTTT	CASGPNQPQHF
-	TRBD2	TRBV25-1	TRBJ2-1	TGTGCCAGCTGTGTGCGCGGGAGGGACAATGAGCAGTTCTTC	CASCVRGRDNEQFF
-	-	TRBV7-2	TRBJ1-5	TGTGCCAGCAGCTTAGATCATGGGGGAGGTCAGCCCCAGCATTTT	CASSLDHGGGQPQHF
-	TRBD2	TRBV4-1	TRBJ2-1	TGCGCCAGCAGCCAAGCTACTAGCGGGGTGAATGAGCAGTTCTTC	CASSQATSGVNEQFF
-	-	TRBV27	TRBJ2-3	TGTGCCAGCAGCCCCGCCACGAAGACTGCCTTCACAGATACGCAGTATTTT	CASSPATKTAFTDTQYF
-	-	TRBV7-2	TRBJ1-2	TGTGCCAGCAGCACTCCTAACTATGGCTACACCTTC	CASSTPNYGYTF
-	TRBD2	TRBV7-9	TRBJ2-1	TGTGCCAGCAGCTTAGTTCCCAAGCGGGGGCACAATGAGCAGTTCTTC	CASSLVPKRGHNEQFF
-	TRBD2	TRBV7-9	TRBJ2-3	TGTGCCAGCAGTAAGACGCGGGGGGGCCGTGATACGCAGTATTTT	CASSKTRGGRDTQYF
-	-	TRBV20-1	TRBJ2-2	TGCAGTGCTAGTCTCGACAGGACCGGGGAGCTGTTTTTT	CSASLDRTGELFF
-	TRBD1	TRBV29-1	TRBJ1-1	TGCAGCGTTCACACAGGGGTGGGCACTGAAGCTTTCTTT	CSVHTGVGTEAFF
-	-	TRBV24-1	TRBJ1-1	TGTGCCACCAGTGCAGGCGACACTGAAGCTTTCTTT	CATSAGDTEAFF
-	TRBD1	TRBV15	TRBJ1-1	TGTGCCACCAGTACGGGACAGCCGAACACTGAAGCTTTCTTT	CATSTGQPNTEAFF
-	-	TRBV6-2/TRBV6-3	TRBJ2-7	TGTGCCAGCAGTTACAGTGTCGGCGAGCAGTACTTC	CASSYSVGEQYF
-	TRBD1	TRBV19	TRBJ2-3	TGTGCCAGTAAATTTTGGGGACAGGGGAGCACAGATACGCAGTATTTT	CASKFWGQGSTDTQYF
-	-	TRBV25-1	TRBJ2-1	TGTGCCAGCAGTGATTTAGGGGGGGAGCACAATGAGCAGTTCTTC	CASSDLGGEHNEQFF
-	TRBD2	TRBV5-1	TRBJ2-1	TGCGCCAGCAGCTTGGATCCCAGCGGGGGGGCAAATGAGCAGTTCTTC	CASSLDPSGGANEQFF
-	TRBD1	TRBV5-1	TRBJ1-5	TGCGCCAGCAGCTTGGAACCGGGACAGGGTAATCAGCCCCAGCATTTT	CASSLEPGQGNQPQHF
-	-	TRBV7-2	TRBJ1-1	TGTGCCAGCAGCCCCCGGGTGCAGGGATGGACTGAAGCTTTCTTT	CASSPRVQGWTEAFF
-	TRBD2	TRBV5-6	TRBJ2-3	TGTGCCAGCAGCTTAAATCTAGCGGGGGGAGATACGCAGTATTTT	CASSLNLAGGDTQYF
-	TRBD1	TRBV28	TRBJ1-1	TGTGCCAGCAGCTGGACAGGGCTGAACACTGAAGCTTTCTTT	CASSWTGLNTEAFF
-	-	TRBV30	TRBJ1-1	TGTGCCTGGAGTATAGGAAGCGCTGAAGCTTTCTTT	CAWSIGSAEAFF
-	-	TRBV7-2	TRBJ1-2	TGTGCCAGCAGCTTAGGGGGCGCTAACTATGGCTACACCTTC	CASSLGGANYGYTF
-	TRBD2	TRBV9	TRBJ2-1	TGTGCCAGCAGCCTAGCGGGGGGAGTTTACAATGAGCAGTTCTTC	CASSLAGGVYNEQFF